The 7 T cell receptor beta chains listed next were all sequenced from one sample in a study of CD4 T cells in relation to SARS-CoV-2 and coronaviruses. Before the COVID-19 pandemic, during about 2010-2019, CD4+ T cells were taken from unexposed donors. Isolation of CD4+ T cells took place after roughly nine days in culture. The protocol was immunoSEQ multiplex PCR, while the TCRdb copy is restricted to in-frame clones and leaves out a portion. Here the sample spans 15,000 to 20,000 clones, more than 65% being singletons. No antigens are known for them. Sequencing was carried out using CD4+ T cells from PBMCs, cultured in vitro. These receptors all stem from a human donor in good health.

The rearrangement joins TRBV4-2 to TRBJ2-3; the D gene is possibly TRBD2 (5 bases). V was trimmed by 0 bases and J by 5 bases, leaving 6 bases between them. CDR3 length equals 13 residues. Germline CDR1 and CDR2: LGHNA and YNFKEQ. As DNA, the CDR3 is TGTGCCAGCAGCCAAGAGAGGGTAGATACGCAGTATTTT. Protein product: CASSQERVDTQYF.

CDR3 nucleotides: TGTGCCAGCAGCTCTCGGGACAGCTACGAGCAGTACTTC. This sequence encodes CASSSRDSYEQYF. The chain uses TRBV7-2 and TRBJ2-7; 7 nucleotides agree with TRBD1. The CDR3 length is 13 residues. Germline V gene lookup returns CDR1 SGHTA and CDR2 FQGNSA. V dropped 4 bases and J dropped 3; count of bases not matched to a gene: 3.

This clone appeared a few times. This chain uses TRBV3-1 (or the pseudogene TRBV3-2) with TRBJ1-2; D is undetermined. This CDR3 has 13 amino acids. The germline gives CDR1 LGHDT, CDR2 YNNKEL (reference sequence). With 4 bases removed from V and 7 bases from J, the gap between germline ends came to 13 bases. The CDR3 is CASSPRPNGGYTF. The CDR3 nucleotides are TGTGCCAGCAGCCCCCGACCTAATGGTGGCTACACCTTC.

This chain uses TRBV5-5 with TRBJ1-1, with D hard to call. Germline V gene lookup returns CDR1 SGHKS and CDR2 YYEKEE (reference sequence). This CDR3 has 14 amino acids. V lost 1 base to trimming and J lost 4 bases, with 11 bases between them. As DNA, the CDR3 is TGTGCCAGCAGCTTGCAACTGTTAAGCACTGAAGCTTTCTTT. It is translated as CASSLQLLSTEAFF.

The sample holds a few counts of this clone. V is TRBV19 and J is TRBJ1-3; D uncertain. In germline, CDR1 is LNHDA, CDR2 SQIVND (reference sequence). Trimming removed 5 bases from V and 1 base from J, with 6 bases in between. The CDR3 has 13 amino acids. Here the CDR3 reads CASSLGSGNTIYF. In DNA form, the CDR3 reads TGTGCCAGTAGTTTAGGGTCTGGAAACACCATATATTTT.

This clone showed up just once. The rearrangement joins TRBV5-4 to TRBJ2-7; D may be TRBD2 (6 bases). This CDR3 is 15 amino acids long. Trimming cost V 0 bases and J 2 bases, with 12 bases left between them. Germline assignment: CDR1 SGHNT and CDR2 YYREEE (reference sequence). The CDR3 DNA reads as TGTGCCAGCAGCTTGGATTTTAGCGGAACCTACGAGCAGTACTTC. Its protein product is CASSLDFSGTYEQYF.

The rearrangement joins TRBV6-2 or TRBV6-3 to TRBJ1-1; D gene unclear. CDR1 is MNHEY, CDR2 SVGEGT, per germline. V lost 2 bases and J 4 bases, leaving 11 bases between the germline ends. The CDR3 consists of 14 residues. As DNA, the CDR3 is TGTGCCAGCAGTTACATAGACACTATCACTGAAGCTTTCTTT. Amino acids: CASSYIDTITEAFF.